This entry lists 8 T cell receptor beta chains sequenced from one sample in a study of preoperative IRX-2 immunotherapy in early breast cancer. The treatment here: preoperative locoregional IRX-2 cytokine immunotherapy. Measured with immunoSEQ multiplex PCR; TCRdb has only the in-frame clones, and not every one. In the table there are 40,000 to 45,000 clones, 60% to 80% of which are singletons. Here the sequenced sample was tumor tissue, taken after IRX-2 immunotherapy. The source of these receptors is a human donor with breast cancer.

The table lists this clone with a few counts. The chain is built from TRBV7-8 and TRBJ2-5; D possibly corresponds to TRBD2 (6 bases). Trimming took off 1 base at V and 2 bases at J, with 11 bases between the two ends. The CDR3 totals 15 residues. Germline values: CDR1 SGHVS, CDR2 FQNEAQ. The CDR3 nucleotides are TGTGCCAGCAGCTTAGGTTCGACTAGACAAGAGACCCAGTACTTC. Protein sequence: CASSLGSTRQETQYF.

The V gene is TRBV5-1, the J gene TRBJ2-3, with 7 nucleotides matching TRBD2. The V segment lost 1 base and the J segment 4 bases; nucleotides outside the gene matches: 9. This CDR3 contains 16 residues. Germline lookup yields CDR1 SGHRS and CDR2 YFSETQ. The CDR3 protein is CASSLLRGSPPDTQYF. The CDR3 coding sequence is TGCGCCAGCAGCTTGCTTCGCGGGAGCCCGCCAGATACGCAGTATTTT.

The chain joins TRBV29-1 to TRBJ1-2; D is perhaps TRBD1 (5 bases). Trimming left V 6 bases short and J 6 bases short, with 20 bases between. Germline values: CDR1 SQVTM, CDR2 ANQGSEA. The CDR3 consists of 14 residues. CDR3 coding DNA: TGCAGCGTCGGGGGGGGATATGAGGGTAATGGCTACACCTTC. It translates to CSVGGGYEGNGYTF.

V is TRBV6-8 and J is TRBJ2-1; TRBD2 matches 8 bases. The V segment lost 6 bases and the J segment 4 bases; nucleotides outside the gene matches: 5. The CDR3 has 14 residues. The germline V gene has CDR1 MNHGY and CDR2 SAAAGT. The CDR3 is CASSLAGPYNEQFF. The CDR3 nucleotides are TGTGCCAGCAGCTTAGCGGGGCCTTACAATGAGCAGTTCTTC.

This clone was detected a few times. The rearrangement joins TRBV11-3 to TRBJ2-2; D gene unclear. CDR1 is SGHNT, CDR2 YENEEA, per germline. The CDR3 is made up of 14 amino acids. The ends were cut back, 3 bases at V and 6 bases at J, with 11 bases in the middle. CDR3 amino acids: CASSFVSVAGELFF. DNA for the CDR3: TGTGCCAGCAGCTTCGTGTCGGTGGCCGGGGAGCTGTTTTTT.

The chain has TRBV19 and TRBJ2-7, with TRBD1 matching over 8 bases. This CDR3 has 19 residues. CDR1 and CDR2 (germline): LNHDA, SQIVND (reference sequence). After removal of 6 bases from V and 0 bases from J, the junction contained 19 bases not matched to a gene. CDR3 amino acids: CASSRTPGRGPANSYEQYF. CDR3 sequence (DNA): TGTGCCAGTAGCAGAACCCCCGGCAGGGGGCCCGCCAACTCCTACGAGCAGTACTTC.

V is TRBV15 and J is TRBJ2-7; D unclear. Germline V gene data show CDR1 as LNHNV and CDR2 as YYDKDF (reference sequence). The CDR3 contains 14 residues. The germline V and J ends were trimmed by 0 bases and 7 bases, with 13 bases remaining between them. Here the CDR3 reads CATSRDRILGEQYF. CDR3 in DNA: TGTGCCACCAGCAGAGATCGAATTTTGGGGGAGCAGTACTTC. The full variable domain, its missing parts supplied by reference TRBV15 and TRBJ2-7, is DAMVIQNPRYQVTQFGKPVTLSCSQTLNHNVMYWYQQKSSQAPKLLFHYYDKDFNNEADTPDNFQSRRPNTSFCFLDIRSPGLGDTAMYLCATSRDRILGEQYFGPGTRLTVT.

The V and J genes are TRBV1 and TRBJ2-7; no check of the table's D call, TRBD2, against the DNA was made. TRBV1 is listed as a pseudogene. The CDR3 runs 14 residues. The DNA of the CDR3 is TGCGCCAGCAGCCAAGATCCGGGAGGGAACGAGCAGTACTTC. As protein: CASSQDPGGNEQYF.